The 28 T cell receptor beta chains presented below share a single source sample, sequenced in a study of blood T cell repertoires in COVID-19. The data were produced by immunoSEQ multiplex PCR, yet TCRdb's version contains in-frame clones alone and is incomplete. The sample records 190,000 or so clones, roughly four fifths being singletons. The sequenced sample consisted of peripheral blood. These receptors originate from a human donor with acute or convalescent COVID-19. The donor label of this sample is uncertain.

The V call is TRBV5-8, the J call TRBJ2-1; 8 bases are a match to TRBD2. This CDR3 is 14 amino acids long. With 7 bases clipped from V and 4 bases from J, the junction kept 7 bases outside the gene matches. Germline CDR1 reads SGHTS; CDR2 reads YDEGEE. The CDR3 coding sequence is TGTGCCAGCCGCAGAACTAGCGGATACAATGAGCAGTTCTTC. Its translation is CASRRTSGYNEQFF.

The V call is TRBV6-5, the J call TRBJ1-1, with 9 nucleotides matching TRBD1. CDR1 and CDR2 from the germline V gene are MNHEY and SVGAGI. The CDR3 is made up of 14 amino acids. J lost 1 base, V lost 6 bases, and 3 bases had no gene match. The CDR3 coding sequence is TGTGCCAGCAGCGACAGGGGGAGGAACACTGAAGCTTTCTTT. Translated: CASSDRGRNTEAFF.

J is TRBJ1-5 and V is TRBV6-5; D is uncertain. CDR3 length: 15 residues. V was pared by 10 bases and J by 4 bases, with 20 bases between. Germline V gives CDR1 MNHEY, CDR2 SVGAGI. CDR3 in amino acids: CATRALHEVNQPQHF. Written as DNA, the CDR3 is TGTGCCACCCGAGCCCTCCACGAGGTTAATCAGCCCCAGCATTTT.

The chain has TRBV6-5 and TRBJ1-5; TRBD1 aligns across 8 bases. The CDR3 is 15 residues long. V was pared by 6 bases and J by 6 bases, with 10 bases of the junction left unmatched. Germline CDR1 reads MNHEY; CDR2 reads SVGAGI. The CDR3 loop reads CASRVDRERGQPQHF. The DNA for the CDR3 is TGTGCCAGCAGGGTGGACAGGGAGAGAGGTCAGCCCCAGCATTTT.

As DNA, the CDR3 is TGTGCCAGCAGCCCATCAGGGGTCTACACCGGGGAGCTGTTTTTT. Encoded protein: CASSPSGVYTGELFF. The chain couples TRBV6-5 to TRBJ2-2, with D possibly TRBD1 on 6 matching bases. Germline lookup yields CDR1 MNHEY and CDR2 SVGAGI. The germline V and J ends were trimmed by 6 bases and 3 bases, with 14 bases remaining between them. CDR3 length: 15 amino acids.

The rearrangement joins TRBV6-6 to TRBJ1-1; TRBD1 matches 9 bases. Trimming at V came to 4 bases and at J to 2 bases, leaving 5 bases not matched to a gene. This CDR3 has 15 residues. Germline V gene lookup returns CDR1 MNHNY and CDR2 SVGAGI (reference sequence). CDR3 amino acids: CASSLRQGDNTEAFF. As DNA, the CDR3 is TGTGCCAGCAGTTTGCGACAGGGGGACAACACTGAAGCTTTCTTT.

The chain couples TRBV12-5 to TRBJ2-3; 11 bases are shared with TRBD2. Germline trimming cut 1 base from V and 0 bases from J; bases unmatched to any gene: 3. The CDR3 consists of 17 residues. CDR1 and CDR2 (germline): LGHNT, FRNRAP. CDR3 sequence reads: CASGLGASGRSTDTQYF. The CDR3 DNA follows: TGTGCTAGTGGTTTGGGGGCTAGCGGGAGGAGCACAGATACGCAGTATTTT.

This clone was recorded only once. The chain carries TRBV6-5 and TRBJ2-7; a possible D gene is TRBD2 (5 bases). This CDR3 is 13 amino acids long. Germline CDR1 reads MNHEY; CDR2 reads SVGAGI. V was pared by 0 bases and J by 10 bases, with 13 bases between. This chain's CDR3 is CASSYSLGGRQYF. The CDR3 DNA reads TGTGCCAGCAGTTACTCGTTGGGCGGGCGTCAGTACTTC.

This clone was observed at least ten times. The J gene is TRBJ2-1, the V gene TRBV2; 16 bases agree with TRBD2. Trimming cost V 1 base and J 3 bases; bases outside gene matches: 12. CDR3 length equals 21 residues. CDR1 SNHLY and CDR2 FYNNEI come from the germline V gene. This CDR3 reads CASSEGSPGLAGGPNYNEQFF. The CDR3 nucleotides read TGTGCCAGCAGTGAAGGGTCGCCGGGACTAGCGGGAGGGCCTAACTACAATGAGCAGTTCTTC.

The chain has TRBV20-1 and TRBJ2-1; 10 bases fit TRBD2. CDR1 DFQATT and CDR2 SNEGSKA come from the germline V gene (reference sequence). V trimming: 3 bases; J trimming: 8 bases; junction bases outside the gene matches: 10. The CDR3 has 15 residues. CDR3 sequence reads: CSASGGTSGIYEQFF. CDR3 DNA sequence: TGCAGTGCTAGTGGGGGAACTAGCGGGATCTATGAGCAGTTCTTC.

CDR3 protein: CASSRSRMEEQYF. The CDR3 nucleotides read TGTGCCAGCTCGCGTTCTAGGATGGAGGAGCAGTACTTC. The V call is TRBV18, the J call TRBJ2-7; D gene unclear. The CDR3 runs 13 residues. V was cut by 6 bases and J by 7 bases, with 16 bases left in between. Germline CDR1 and CDR2: KGHSH and LQKENI.

V gene TRBV6-5 combines with J gene TRBJ1-6; 7 bases are shared with TRBD1. The CDR3 extends over 14 amino acids. Trimming cost V 10 bases and J 9 bases; bases outside gene matches: 12. Germline V gene data show CDR1 as MNHEY and CDR2 as SVGAGI. The CDR3 here is CATRPGTASSPLHF. The CDR3 DNA follows: TGTGCCACAAGACCCGGGACAGCTAGTTCACCCCTCCACTTT.

The chain joins TRBV4-1 to TRBJ2-3; D remains unclear. Looked up from germline, CDR1 is MGHRA and CDR2 is YSYEKL. The length of the CDR3 is 13 residues. V dropped 4 bases and J dropped 4 bases, with 9 bases sitting between them. The CDR3 sequence: CASSPGEADTQYF. The CDR3 DNA reads as TGCGCCAGCAGCCCCGGCGAGGCAGATACGCAGTATTTT.

This chain links TRBV6-2 or TRBV6-3 with TRBJ2-7; D uncertain. Germline CDR1 MNHEY, CDR2 SVGEGT. This CDR3 comprises 11 residues. V lost 5 bases and J 9 bases, leaving 11 bases between the germline ends. CDR3 bases: TGTGCCAGCAGTCTCCCCCCGGGGCAGTACTTC. Its translation is CASSLPPGQYF.

The chain employs TRBV18 and TRBJ1-1; TRBD1 matches 9 bases. CDR1 is KGHSH, CDR2 LQKENI, per germline. With V trimmed by 8 bases and J by 2 bases, 12 bases remained unmatched. This CDR3 has 16 amino acids. In nucleotides, the CDR3 is TGTGCCAGCCCGACCGCGGGACAGGGTTTAAACACTGAAGCTTTCTTT. Translation gives CASPTAGQGLNTEAFF. The whole variable domain, remainder taken from reference TRBV18 and TRBJ1-1, is NAGVMQNPRHLVRRRGQEARLRCSPMKGHSHVYWYRQLPEEGLKFMVYLQKENIIDESGMPKERFSAEFPKEGPSILRIQQVVRGDSAAYFCASPTAGQGLNTEAFFGQGTRLTVV.

The V and J genes are TRBV11-2 and TRBJ1-6, with D maybe TRBD1 (6 bases). Trimming left V 2 bases short and J 5 bases short, with 13 bases between. The CDR3 loop spans 16 amino acids. The V gene's germline CDR1 is SGHAT and CDR2 FQNNGV. CDR3: CASSLQQGPNNSPLHF. The CDR3 DNA follows: TGTGCCAGCAGCTTACAACAGGGACCTAATAATTCACCCCTCCACTTT.

This rearrangement joins TRBV28 to TRBJ1-6; TRBD1 might be the D (5 bases). This CDR3 has 13 residues. The ends were cut back, 7 bases at V and 9 bases at J, with 13 bases in the middle. The germline V gene has CDR1 MDHEN and CDR2 SYDVKM. In DNA, the CDR3 is TGTGCCAGCACAGGGCGTACGGTTTCACCCCTCCACTTT. This encodes CASTGRTVSPLHF.

The chain uses TRBV6-2 or TRBV6-3 and TRBJ2-7; TRBD1 is a possible D gene (7 bases). Germline assignment: CDR1 MNHEY and CDR2 SVGEGT. V was trimmed by 3 bases and J by 0 bases, leaving 21 bases between them. The CDR3 sequence is 18 residues long. The CDR3 DNA reads TGTGCCAGCAGTTATAAGGGGGGACAGCCGGTGAGCTCCTACGAGCAGTACTTC. Its protein is CASSYKGGQPVSSYEQYF.

This clone was counted a few times. The chain links TRBV4-2 to TRBJ2-7; 14 nucleotides line up with TRBD2. Germline CDR1 is LGHNA and CDR2 is YNFKEQ. V dropped 1 base and J dropped 2; count of bases not matched to a gene: 1. This CDR3 spans 16 amino acids. The CDR3 coding sequence is TGTGCCAGCAGCCAAGGGGGACTAGCGGGGGCCTACGAGCAGTACTTC. Its protein product is CASSQGGLAGAYEQYF.

Only a few counts were recorded for this clone. The chain recombines TRBV6-1 with TRBJ1-5; D perhaps matches TRBD1 (5 bases). V lost 1 base and J 3 bases, leaving 10 bases between the germline ends. CDR1 is MNHNS and CDR2 is SASEGT in the germline V gene. The CDR3 totals 15 residues. DNA of the CDR3: TGTGCCAGCAGTGAAGGGGGGGGAGTCAATCAGCCCCAGCATTTT. This codes for CASSEGGGVNQPQHF.

The chain recombines TRBV30 with TRBJ1-3, with D maybe TRBD1 (5 bases). CDR1 is GTSNPN, CDR2 SVGIG, per germline (reference sequence). Trimming removed 7 bases at V and 3 bases at J, with 10 bases between. This CDR3 region has 12 residues. The CDR3 DNA reads as TGTGCCTCTGGACACCTTGGAAACACCATATATTTT. Its translation: CASGHLGNTIYF.

This chain joins TRBV5-1 and TRBJ1-2; 10 positions agree with TRBD1. Germline V gene data show CDR1 as SGHRS and CDR2 as YFSETQ. The CDR3 runs 15 residues. V lost 2 bases, J lost 7 bases, and 8 bases stayed unmatched. The CDR3 region is CASSFLPGQGFGYTF. The CDR3 DNA sequence: TGCGCCAGCAGCTTTTTACCGGGACAGGGGTTTGGCTACACCTTC.

The chain combines TRBV2 with TRBJ2-1, with 9 bases that match TRBD1. CDR3 length: 19 residues. The germline gives CDR1 SNHLY, CDR2 FYNNEI. With 8 bases clipped from V and 7 bases from J, the junction kept 24 bases outside the gene matches. The CDR3 DNA reads TGTGCCAGCCCCGGGACAGGGAACACCTACGTCTCTAGACCGAATGAGCAGTTCTTC. Protein sequence: CASPGTGNTYVSRPNEQFF. Variable domain in full (rest from reference TRBV2 and TRBJ2-1): EPEVTQTPSHQVTQMGQEVILRCVPISNHLYFYWYRQILGQKVEFLVSFYNNEISEKSEIFDDQFSVERPDGSNFTLKIRSTKLEDSAMYFCASPGTGNTYVSRPNEQFFGPGTRLTVL.

The V call is TRBV5-1, the J call TRBJ1-1; weak D call: TRBD1 (6 bases). The CDR3 runs 15 residues. The germline CDR1 and CDR2 sequences are SGHRS and YFSETQ. Trimming stripped 3 bases from V and 1 base from J, with 13 bases between. DNA of the CDR3: TGCGCCAGCAGCTCAGGACTGGACAGGAACACTGAAGCTTTCTTT. Translated, it gives CASSSGLDRNTEAFF.

The rearrangement joins TRBV19 to TRBJ1-4, with D perhaps matching TRBD1 (5 bases). The V and J ends lost 6 bases and 8 bases respectively, with 19 bases between them. The germline V gene has CDR1 LNHDA and CDR2 SQIVND (reference sequence). The CDR3 has 15 amino acids. The CDR3 reads CASSGRGGRREKLFF. For the CDR3, the DNA is TGTGCCAGTAGCGGCCGGGGGGGACGGCGAGAAAAACTGTTTTTT.

V and J are TRBV28 and TRBJ2-3; 10 bases fit TRBD2. Trimming at V came to 6 bases and at J to 1 base, leaving 4 bases not matched to a gene. The CDR3 length is 15 residues. Germline-derived CDR1 and CDR2 are MDHEN and SYDVKM. CDR3 bases: TGTGCCAGCAGGTCCGGGACTAGCGGCACAGATACGCAGTATTTT. This codes for CASRSGTSGTDTQYF.

The J gene is TRBJ2-5, the V gene TRBV28, with TRBD1 matching 7 bases. The CDR3 loop spans 13 amino acids. The V and J ends lost 5 bases and 1 base, in that order; junction bases with no gene match: 1. In germline, CDR1 is MDHEN, CDR2 SYDVKM. The CDR3 loop is CASSGDSQETQYF. CDR3 bases: TGTGCCAGCAGTGGGGACAGCCAAGAGACCCAGTACTTC.

This clone was seen only a few times. The genes are TRBV5-1 and TRBJ2-7; tentative D call: TRBD1 (6 bases). Trimming shortened V by 3 bases and J by 5 bases, and 15 bases separated the two germline ends. This CDR3 has 14 residues. Germline lookup yields CDR1 SGHRS and CDR2 YFSETQ. Here the CDR3 DNA reads TGCGCCAGCAGCTCTGGATCAGGGGCTAACGAGCAGTACTTC. Amino acids: CASSSGSGANEQYF.